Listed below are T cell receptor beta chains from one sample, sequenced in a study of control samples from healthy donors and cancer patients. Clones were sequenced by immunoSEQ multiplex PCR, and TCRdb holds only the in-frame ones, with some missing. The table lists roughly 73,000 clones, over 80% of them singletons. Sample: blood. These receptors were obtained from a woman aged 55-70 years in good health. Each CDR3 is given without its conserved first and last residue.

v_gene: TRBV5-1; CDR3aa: ASSSGTGANNEQF
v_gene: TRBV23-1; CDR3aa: ASSQMDGARNTEAF
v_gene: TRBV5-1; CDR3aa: ASSLSTENTGELF
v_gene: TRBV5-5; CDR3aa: ASSLVLASYEQY
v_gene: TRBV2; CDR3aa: ASRGQGFNQPQH
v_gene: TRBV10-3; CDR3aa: AISERQGDEAF
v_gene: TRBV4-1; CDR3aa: ASSRRQGSNEKLF
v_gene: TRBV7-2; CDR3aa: ASSLVGYEQY
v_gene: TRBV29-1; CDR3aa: SVPPYHPGYT
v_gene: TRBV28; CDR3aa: ASSDGTGGYNSPLH
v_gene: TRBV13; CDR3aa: ASSSGGRGEQY
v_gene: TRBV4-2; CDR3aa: ASSQVPGIWANVLT
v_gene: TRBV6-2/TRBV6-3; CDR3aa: ASSSGLAGTTYEQY
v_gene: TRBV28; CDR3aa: ASSLGRATDTQY
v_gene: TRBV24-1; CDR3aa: ATSDQRDRQY
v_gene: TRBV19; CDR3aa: ATSRGNTEAF
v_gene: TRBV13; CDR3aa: ASSPQAGGSSSYEQY
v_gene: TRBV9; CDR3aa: ASSPRTTGVEQY
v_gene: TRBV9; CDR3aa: ASSVAQGTAYEQY
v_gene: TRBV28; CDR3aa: ASSTGVSQH
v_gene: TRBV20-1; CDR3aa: SASGGQSASYNSPLH
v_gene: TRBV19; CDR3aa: ASSQQGAQPQH
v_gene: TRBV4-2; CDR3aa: ASSQEGTDALSGYT
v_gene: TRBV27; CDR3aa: ASTLGGTGELF
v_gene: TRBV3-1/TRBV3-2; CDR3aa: ASSHLNTGELF
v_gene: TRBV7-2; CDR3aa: ASSLEREGTQY
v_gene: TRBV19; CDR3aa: ASSMRKGGNEQF
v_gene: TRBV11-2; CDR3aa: ASSLWTSGSPTNEQF
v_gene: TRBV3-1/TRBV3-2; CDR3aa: ASSQETDYYGYT
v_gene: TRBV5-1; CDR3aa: ASSPRPGWGENIQY
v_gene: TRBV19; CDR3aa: ASRQGSSLDTGELF
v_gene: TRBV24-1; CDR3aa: ATSEGRGSTYNEQF
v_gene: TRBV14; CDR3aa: ASSQPPRESYT
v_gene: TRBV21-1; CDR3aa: ASSKVRYEQY
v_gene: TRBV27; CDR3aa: ASSLSRGGGNQPQH
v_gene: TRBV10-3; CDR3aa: AISESNRGRIDYGYT
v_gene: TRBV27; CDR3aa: ASSSQGDSPLH
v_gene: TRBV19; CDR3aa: ASTLAGTYGYT
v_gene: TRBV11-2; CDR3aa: ASSISSYNSPLH
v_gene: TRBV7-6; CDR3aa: ASSLTGEISYNEQF
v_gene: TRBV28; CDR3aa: ASSLGTLLWGYT
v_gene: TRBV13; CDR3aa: ASSLTSASTDTQY
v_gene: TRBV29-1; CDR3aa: SVSAVISEQF
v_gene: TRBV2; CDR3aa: ASSDRGLYQPQH
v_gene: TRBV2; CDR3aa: ASSPRGQGITDTQY
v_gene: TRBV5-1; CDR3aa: ASSLNRAYNSPLH
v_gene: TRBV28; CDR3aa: ASSLFGQSTGELF
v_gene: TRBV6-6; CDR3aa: ASISRLSLREQY
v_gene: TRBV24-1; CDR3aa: ATSDADRAETQY
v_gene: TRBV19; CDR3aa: ASSITGSGSNEQF
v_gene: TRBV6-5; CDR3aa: ASSYTDSQPQH
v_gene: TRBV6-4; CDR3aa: ASSVSQTTTEAF
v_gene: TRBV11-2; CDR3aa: ASTQTSGLEAF
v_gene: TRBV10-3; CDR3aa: ASTRDTSAEQY
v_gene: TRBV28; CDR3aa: ASSYGGGGPESPQH
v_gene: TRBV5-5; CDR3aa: ASSLSTGGGQPQH
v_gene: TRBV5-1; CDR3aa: ASSLIDATGYEQY
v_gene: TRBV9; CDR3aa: ASSAPTGRLAGGRYNEQF
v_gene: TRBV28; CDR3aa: ASSPGLAGYNEQF